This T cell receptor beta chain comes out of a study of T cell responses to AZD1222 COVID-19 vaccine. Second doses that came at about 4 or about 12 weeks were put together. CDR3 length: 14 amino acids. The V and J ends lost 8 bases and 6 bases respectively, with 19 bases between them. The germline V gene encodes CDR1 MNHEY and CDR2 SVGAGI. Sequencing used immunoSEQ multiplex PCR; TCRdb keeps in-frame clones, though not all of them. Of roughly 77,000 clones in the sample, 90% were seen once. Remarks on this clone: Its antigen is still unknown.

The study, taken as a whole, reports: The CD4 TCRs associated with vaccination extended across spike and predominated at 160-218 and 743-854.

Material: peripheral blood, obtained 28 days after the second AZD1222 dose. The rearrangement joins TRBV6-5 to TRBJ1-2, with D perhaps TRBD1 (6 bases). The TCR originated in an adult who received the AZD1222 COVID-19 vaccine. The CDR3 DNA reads TGTGCCAGCTCCCCGGTAAGGGGGGCACATGGCTACACCTTC. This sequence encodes CASSPVRGAHGYTF.